This TCR beta chain was captured by sequencing in a study of blood T cell dynamics during melanoma immunotherapy. Study details: Standard first-line treatment here was pembrolizumab or nivolumab plus ipilimumab in metastatic melanoma. Findings of the study overall: Unlike progressors, later disease-control patients had W3 repertoires gaining clonality or diversity.

Each bulk PBMC sample had approximately 0.35 ug DNA loaded. Profiled with immunoSEQ multiplex PCR; TCRdb holds only in-frame clones, not every one. Among roughly 30,000 clones, 75% to 90% were seen once, and the ten largest hold about a tenth. Time point indicated: week 3, after first cycle of checkpoint inhibitor. Blood was drawn before treatment and at week 3 after checkpoint blockade. In the case of this clone: Its target is not known.

This TCR was recovered from a human donor with melanoma. This specimen was blood, taken from a patient treated with checkpoint blockade.

The CDR3 DNA reads as TGTGCCAGCAGCTTAGCTTTCCGGCAGGGAAGACAGCCCCAGCATTTT. Its translation is CASSLAFRQGRQPQHF. The chain uses TRBV7-2 and TRBJ1-5; a weak D match, TRBD1 (5 bases). This CDR3 contains 16 residues. CDR1 and CDR2 (germline): SGHTA, FQGNSA. Trimming pared 0 bases from V and 7 bases from J, leaving 16 bases between.